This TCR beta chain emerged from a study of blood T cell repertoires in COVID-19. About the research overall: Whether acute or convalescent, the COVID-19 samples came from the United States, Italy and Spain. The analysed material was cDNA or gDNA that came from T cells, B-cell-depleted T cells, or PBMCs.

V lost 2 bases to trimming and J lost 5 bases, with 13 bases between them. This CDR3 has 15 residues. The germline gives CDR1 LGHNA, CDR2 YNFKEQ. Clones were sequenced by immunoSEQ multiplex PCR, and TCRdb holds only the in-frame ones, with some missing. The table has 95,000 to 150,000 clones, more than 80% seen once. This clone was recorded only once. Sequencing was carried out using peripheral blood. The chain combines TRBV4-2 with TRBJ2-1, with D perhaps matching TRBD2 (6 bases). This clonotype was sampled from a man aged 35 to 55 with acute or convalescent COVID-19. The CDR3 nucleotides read TGTGCCAGCAGCCAAAGCAGTGGAGGGAACAATGAGCAGTTCTTC. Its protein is CASSQSSGGNNEQFF.